This T cell receptor (beta chain) was sequenced during a study of cytomegalovirus exposure and HLA in healthy donors. Study-wide results and limits: It was confirmed in vitro that three of the CMV-associated chains were specific for CMV antigens.

Produced via immunoSEQ multiplex PCR; TCRdb's table is partial and in-frame only. The repertoire consists of around 160,000 clones, with roughly 89% occurring once and the leading ten covering about 3%. CDR1 is SGHTA and CDR2 is FQGNSA in the germline V gene. The CDR3 loop spans 15 amino acids. V lost 5 bases and J lost 0; bases outside the gene matches: 4. A word on this clone: Its specificity is not known.

The sequenced material came from PBMCs. This clonotype originated in a woman aged 18-29 years in good health and CMV-seropositive. The V and J genes are TRBV7-2 and TRBJ2-4; 7 nucleotides align to TRBD1. CDR3 sequence reads: CASSQQGLAKNIQYF. The CDR3 coding sequence is TGTGCCAGCAGCCAACAGGGGCTAGCCAAAAACATTCAGTACTTC.